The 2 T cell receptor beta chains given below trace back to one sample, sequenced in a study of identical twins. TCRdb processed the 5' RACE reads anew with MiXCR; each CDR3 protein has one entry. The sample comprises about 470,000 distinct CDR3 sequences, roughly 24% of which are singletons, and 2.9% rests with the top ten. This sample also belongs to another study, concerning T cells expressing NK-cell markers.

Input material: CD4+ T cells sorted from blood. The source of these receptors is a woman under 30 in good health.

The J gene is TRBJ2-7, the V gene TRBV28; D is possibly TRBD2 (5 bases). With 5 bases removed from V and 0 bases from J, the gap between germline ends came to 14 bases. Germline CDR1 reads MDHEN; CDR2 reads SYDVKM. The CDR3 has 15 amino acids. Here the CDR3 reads CASSGDERSSYEQYF. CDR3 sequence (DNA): TGTGCCAGCAGTGGGGATGAGCGGAGCTCCTACGAGCAGTACTTC.

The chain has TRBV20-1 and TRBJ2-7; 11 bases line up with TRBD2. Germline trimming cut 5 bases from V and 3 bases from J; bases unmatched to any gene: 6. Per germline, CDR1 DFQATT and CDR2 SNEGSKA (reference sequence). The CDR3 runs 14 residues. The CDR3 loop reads CSAQTSGRFYEQYF. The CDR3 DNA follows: TGCAGTGCTCAAACTAGCGGGAGATTCTACGAGCAGTACTTC.